This T cell receptor beta chain was sequenced during a study of T cells after posttransplantation cyclophosphamide listed by TCRdb under 2016. Study-level background: The study tracked T cell repertoire reconstitution by TRB sequencing after myeloablative bone marrow transplantation using posttransplantation cyclophosphamide as GVHD prophylaxis. Samples from about 37 PTCy-treated patients and fewer than 20 related bone marrow donors of those patients were subjected to antigen receptor sequencing. TRB sequencing was performed on blood from all 34 PTCy patients with 1-year posttransplant specimens. TRB sequencing was also done on up to about 3 additional blood samples from 2 to 5.2 years after transplant in 3 patients, and on pretransplant blood from 4 patients. Because TRA and TRB clonality were tightly correlated in nine or ten samples, subsequent TCR analyses were focused on TRB only. Public TRB sequences were compared against a database of over 3,600 sequences linked to responses to pathogens, tumor antigens, self-antigens and alloantigens.

At the junction V is shortened by 4 bases and J by 7 bases, with 28 bases in between. The CDR3 runs 18 residues from the cysteine to the phenylalanine. Only the CDR3 portion is preserved as DNA: 54 bases, with reading frame beginning at the first base. The germline V gene gives CDR1 as MNHEY and CDR2 as SVGEGT. The investigation overall reported the following: The TRB repertoires of T cells infiltrating skin or GI tract showed only limited overlap with the TRB repertoires of T cells in blood. Across the 45 patients, TRB clonality was highly associated with recipient CMV seropositivity and CMV reactivation, and diversity with PTCy was similar to that in the CNI/methotrexate controls. At 1-2 months, donor-recipient similarity was low but rose over the first year, and the later blood repertoires were often dominated by donor CD8+ memory clones.

This clone has ten or more counts. No cognate antigen has been identified for it. Per-base quality was not reported, and no clone a single base away is much larger than it. The treatment or condition label on this specimen signifies: high-dose cyclophosphamide on days +3 and +4 as single-agent GVHD prophylaxis. Patients in the PTCy group got busulfan and fludarabine conditioning, a marrow graft from a related or unrelated donor, and cyclophosphamide on days +3 and +4. PTCy-treated patients were drawn from a prospective multi-institutional clinical trial. Mononuclear cells from peripheral blood and bone marrow were separated by Ficoll-Hypaque density centrifugation and then cryopreserved. TRB sequencing was run on genomic DNA with either the immunoSEQ assay at survey resolution or the hsTCRB kit. Per the source publication's procedure: Initial read processing used immunoSEQ software, and repertoire analyses used the LymphoSeq R package. Clonality was computed as 1 minus normalized Shannon entropy, and a Gini coefficient was also calculated for each TRB dataset. Phenotypes of unsorted samples were inferred by mapping TRB sequences from sorted subsets of the recipient or donor onto the same recipient's unsorted samples. Drawn from immuneACCESS, this table holds only the in-frame rearrangements with V and J called that TCRdb kept. Clones are partly lost; checked studies trace under half to an unresolved V gene and leave the rest unexplained. V, J and clone size were drawn from that table, and D and trimming were deduced from the DNA. For this sample, roughly 6,800 clones are listed, none of them singletons. Together, the top ten hold 8.5% to 12% of the sample.

Source: PBMCs, taken after allogeneic stem cell transplant with posttransplant cyclophosphamide. This receptor was obtained from a female patient aged 45-65 years who received an allogeneic stem cell transplant from a related donor, was CMV-positive, and had no GVHD. After a transplant, not all T cells may be the patient's own; some may come from the graft donor. The rearranged segments are TRBV6-2 or TRBV6-3 and TRBJ2-5, with the D gene call left open. CDR3 region: CASSSDGGQSGSKRTQYF. The DNA reads as follows: TGTGCCAGCAGTTCCGACGGTGGGCAGTCAGGTTCCAAAAGGACCCAGTACTTC.